The entry below describes one T cell receptor beta chain. Its antigen is still unknown. These data originate in a study of shared clonotypes between healthy human individuals. In the CD4+ fraction, cells were divided into CD45RA+ naive and CD45RA-negative memory subsets. V lost 3 bases to trimming and J lost 3 bases, with 17 bases between them. The germline gives CDR1 KGHSH, CDR2 LQKENI. CDR3 length: 16 amino acids. Each sorted subset replicate got 200 ng genomic DNA, 30,000 or so genomes. The assay was immunoSEQ multiplex PCR, and TCRdb's table has in-frame clones only and misses some. The repertoire includes 550,000 to 850,000 clones, under 80% of them detected once, and over 1.5% sits in the top ten. Study-level points and caveats: Apart from blood, nothing was sampled; tissue repertoires likely differ. Limitation of the genetic and exposure-history diversity represented came from the few donors.

This receptor was identified in a woman under 40 in good health. Sequenced input: memory CD4+ T cells sorted from blood. Subset specified: CD45RA-negative fraction. This chain connects TRBV18 to TRBJ1-2, with D tentatively TRBD1 (6 bases). CDR3 sequence reads: CASSPDRRRTDYGYTF. The CDR3 region has the DNA TGTGCCAGCTCACCTGACCGAAGAAGGACAGACTATGGCTACACCTTC.